This TCR beta chain was identified in a study of blood T cell repertoires in COVID-19. Study overall: Material from acute and convalescent COVID-19 was sourced from the United States, Italy and Spain. The cDNA or gDNA used as material had been derived from T cells, B-cell-depleted T cells, or PBMCs.

How the authors handled the data: Scientists estimated how many nucleated cells there were by amplifying reference gene primers. Sequencing used immunoSEQ multiplex PCR; TCRdb keeps in-frame clones, though not all of them. Clone size and the V and J calls come from that table; the DNA yielded D and trimming. The sample consists of about 190,000 clones, roughly nine tenths of them appearing once. CDR3 size: 16 residues. Germline-derived CDR1 and CDR2 are SGHRS and YFSETQ. Trimming removed 7 bases at V and 4 bases at J, with 23 bases between. V usage is TRBV5-1 and J usage is TRBJ1-1, with D possibly TRBD1 on 5 matching bases. The clonotype originates from a young man with acute or convalescent COVID-19. The source material was peripheral blood. CDR3 loop: CASASAPRGPSTEAFF. The CDR3 DNA reads TGCGCCAGCGCCTCGGCCCCTAGGGGTCCCAGCACTGAAGCTTTCTTT.